This T cell receptor beta chain appears in the sequencing data of a study of a mutant IDH1 vaccine in newly diagnosed glioma. Study background: Treated patients showed a male proportion of around 60%, a female proportion of around 38%, and a mean age of 40.4 years.

In regard to this clone: Its antigen remains unidentified.

CDR3 length: 17 residues. Germline V gene data show CDR1 as LNHNV and CDR2 as YYDKDF (reference sequence). With 3 bases clipped from V and 0 bases from J, the junction kept 7 bases outside the gene matches. Data came from immunoSEQ multiplex PCR; TCRdb stores just in-frame clones and leaves some out. The data contain 13,000 or so clones, around 78% of them seen just once; the ten biggest clones take up roughly 4%. The time point here: week 47, end of study. Doses consisted of 300 ug of mutant IDH1 20-mer peptide each, paired with topical imiquimod. The sequence was obtained from a woman aged 40-49 years with glioma. The chain has TRBV15 and TRBJ2-1, with 8 positions matching TRBD2. The sample in question was PBMCs, obtained from a glioma patient whose treatment included an IDH1 peptide vaccine. CDR3 in amino acids: CATSSGRAGRSYNEQFF. CDR3 DNA: TGTGCCACCAGCAGCGGGAGGGCGGGGCGCTCCTACAATGAGCAGTTCTTC.